This TCR beta chain was identified during a study of blood T cell repertoires in COVID-19. Study overall: Samples taken during acute and convalescent COVID-19 were collected in the United States, Italy and Spain. Nucleic acid was either cDNA or gDNA, and it came from T cells, B-cell-depleted T cells, or PBMCs.

In the original processing: Scientists estimated how many nucleated cells there were by amplifying reference gene primers. Libraries were prepared by immunoSEQ multiplex PCR; TCRdb keeps only in-frame clonotypes and omits some of them. That table gives V, J and clone size, and the DNA gave D and trimming. The sample carries 77,000 or so clones, approximately 85% recorded once. CDR1 and CDR2 (germline): MDHEN, SYDVKM. This CDR3 has 14 residues. Trimming took off 2 bases at V and 4 bases at J, with 12 bases between the two ends. Material for sequencing was peripheral blood. This rearrangement joins TRBV28 to TRBJ2-7; tentatively, D is TRBD1 (5 bases). The clonotype was recovered from a man at least 80 years old with acute or convalescent COVID-19. The CDR3 nucleotides read TGTGCCAGCAGTTTACCGAACTCAGGGTACGAGCAGTACTTC. It translates to CASSLPNSGYEQYF. Using reference TRBV28 and TRBJ2-7 for the parts outside the CDR3, the full variable domain is DVKVTQSSRYLVKRTGEKVFLECVQDMDHENMFWYRQDPGLGLRLIYFSYDVKMKEKGDIPEGYSVSREKKERFSLILESASTNQTSMYLCASSLPNSGYEQYFGPGTRLTVT.